The T cell receptor beta chain described here comes from a study of spatial heterogeneity in lung cancer. Whole-study findings and limits: Expanded intratumoral alpha and beta TCR counts tracked tumor mutation counts.

Time point meaning: sample taken at primary tumor resection. Frozen PBMC, nontumor lung or tumor provided whole RNA, which was sequenced unsorted. Via MiXCR, TCRdb re-called the 5' RACE reads, giving one row per CDR3 protein. The repertoire holds roughly 3,400 distinct CDR3 sequences, with roughly 30% as singletons. This clonotype is labeled medium-sized (0.01 to 0.1%). Its antigen is as yet unknown. Germline V lookup: CDR1 KGHDR, CDR2 SFDVKD. The CDR3 length is 13 residues. The V and J ends lost 7 bases and 1 base respectively, with 6 bases between them. This material consisted of lung tumor tissue, taken at surgery. The sequence was collected from a female donor with early-stage non-small cell lung cancer. The chain joins TRBV24-1 to TRBJ2-2; D not certain. This CDR3 is CATRFQNTGELFF. The CDR3, as DNA: TGTGCCACCAGATTCCAGAACACCGGGGAGCTGTTTTTT.